This entry describes one T cell receptor (beta chain). The antigen remains undetermined. This entry comes from a study of shared clonotypes between healthy human individuals. Broader study findings: With a few donors compared, about 5.2% of naive CD4 clonotypes were shared. Compared with clonotypes that all four donors shared, non-shared clonotypes had lower generation probabilities. The represented genetic and exposure-history diversity was limited by the small number of donors.

Trimming removed 6 bases at V and 6 bases at J, with 12 bases between. The germline V gene has CDR1 WSHSY and CDR2 SAAADI. This CDR3 is 14 amino acids long. Around 220 ng DNA, 30,000 or so T cell genomes, went into each sorted-subset replicate PCR. Only in-frame clones appear in the TCRdb table, and some are missing; sequencing was by immunoSEQ multiplex PCR. Of millions of clones in the sample, about 95% were seen once. Naive CD8 cells were CD45RO-negative, positively selected for CCR7, excluding terminally differentiated effector memory CD45RA+ cells. This chain joins TRBV10-2 and TRBJ1-6; D may be TRBD1 (5 bases). The specimen was naive CD8+ T cells sorted from blood. This TCR was sampled from a young man in good health. The CDR3 sequence: CASSTQAFNSPLHF. DNA of the CDR3: TGCGCCAGCAGCACACAGGCCTTTAATTCACCCCTCCACTTT.